The 17 T cell receptor beta chains below come from one sample, sequenced in a study of siplizumab effects on memory and regulatory T cells (dated by TCRdb to 2018 to 2020). The library was built by means of the immunoSEQ multiplex PCR assay. TCRdb provides this immuneACCESS table in a form limited to in-frame rearrangements. Some clones are lacking; in checked studies, under half of them reflect an unresolved V gene, and why the rest are absent is not known. The table for this sample lists about 110,000 clones; 92% of them were counted only once. The ten largest clones represent 0.75% of the sample. The sequenced sample consisted of Tregs sorted from blood. These receptors were obtained from a human donor in good health.

The rearrangement links TRBV4-1 to TRBJ2-1; a weak D match, TRBD1 (5 bases). Germline V gives CDR1 MGHRA, CDR2 YSYEKL. Between the trimmed V and J ends, which lost 2 bases and 1 base, there was a span of 6 bases. This CDR3 region has 14 residues. In nucleotides, the CDR3 is TGCGCCAGCAGCCAACAGGGTTCCTACAATGAGCAGTTCTTC. Protein: CASSQQGSYNEQFF.

The V call is TRBV11-1, the J call TRBJ2-7; 7 bases fit TRBD1. This CDR3 spans 15 amino acids. V lost 5 bases and J lost 2; bases outside the gene matches: 9. Germline lookup yields CDR1 SGHAT and CDR2 FQDESV (reference sequence). Here the CDR3 DNA reads TGTGCCAGCAGCCCTAACAGGGGACCTACCTACGAGCAGTACTTC. Amino acid sequence: CASSPNRGPTYEQYF.

The chain employs TRBV14 and TRBJ2-5, with D possibly matching TRBD1 (6 bases). The CDR3 totals 16 residues. Germline V gene lookup returns CDR1 SGHDN and CDR2 FVKESK. V lost 6 bases, J lost 5 bases, and 22 bases lay in between. The DNA for the CDR3 is TGTGCCAGCAGTCTAGGACAGTTCAGCCTTGGGGAGACCCAGTACTTC. Translating it yields CASSLGQFSLGETQYF.

Written as DNA, the CDR3 is TGTGCCAGTGGGCCTCTCTATGGCTACACCTTC. As protein: CASGPLYGYTF. The chain carries TRBV19 and TRBJ1-2, with D uncertain. CDR1 LNHDA and CDR2 SQIVND come from the germline V gene (reference sequence). There are 11 residues in the CDR3. Trimming left V 8 bases short and J 4 bases short, with 8 bases between.

The chain links TRBV12-5 to TRBJ2-6; D ambiguous. Trimming cost V 5 bases and J 5 bases, with 22 bases left between them. This CDR3 contains 18 residues. Germline assignment: CDR1 LGHNT and CDR2 FRNRAP. In DNA form, the CDR3 reads TGTGCTAGTGGTAGCTACAGTTGCAGACAAAGTCGGGCCAACGTCCTGACTTTC. Its protein is CASGSYSCRQSRANVLTF.

The chain has TRBV19 and TRBJ2-2; 9 bases align to TRBD1. Per germline, CDR1 LNHDA and CDR2 SQIVND (reference sequence). V was clipped by 6 bases and J by 3 bases; unmatched bases: 5. This CDR3 contains 15 residues. In nucleotides, the CDR3 is TGTGCCAGTAGCACGGGACAGGGCTACACCGGGGAGCTGTTTTTT. It encodes CASSTGQGYTGELFF.

The chain joins TRBV5-6 to TRBJ2-6; D uncertain. Trimming shortened V by 4 bases and J by 2 bases, and 10 bases separated the two germline ends. Germline V gene data show CDR1 as SGHDT and CDR2 as YYEEEE. CDR3 length: 15 amino acids. The CDR3 DNA follows: TGTGCCAGCAGCCATCAGGTCGCTGGGGCCAACGTCCTGACTTTC. It codes for CASSHQVAGANVLTF.

The chain joins TRBV4-1 to TRBJ2-7; D assignment may be TRBD1 or TRBD2 (6 bases each). V was trimmed by 4 bases and J by 6 bases, leaving 22 bases between them. The CDR3 spans 16 residues. Germline values: CDR1 MGHRA, CDR2 YSYEKL. CDR3 amino acids: CASSPPLGGTPREQYF. CDR3 DNA: TGCGCCAGCAGCCCCCCATTAGGAGGGACACCCCGCGAGCAGTACTTC.

The V gene is TRBV5-6, the J gene TRBJ1-1, with a possible D match to TRBD1 (6 bases). The CDR3 is 16 amino acids. The germline CDR1 and CDR2 sequences are SGHDT and YYEEEE. Deletions cut 4 bases from V and 0 bases from J, with 16 bases between. The CDR3 DNA reads as TGTGCCAGCAGCCAAACACAGGGTTACATGAACACTGAAGCTTTCTTT. Its protein product is CASSQTQGYMNTEAFF.

The gene calls are TRBV5-5 and TRBJ1-4; 8 bases map to TRBD1. Germline V lookup: CDR1 SGHKS, CDR2 YYEKEE (reference sequence). The V gene end was trimmed by 3 bases and the J gene end by 6 bases; junction bases not matched to a gene: 4. The CDR3 has 14 amino acids. CDR3 in DNA: TGTGCCAGCAGCTGGGGACAGGCGGATGAAAAACTGTTTTTT. Its translation: CASSWGQADEKLFF.

J is TRBJ2-7 and V is TRBV5-1; D perhaps matches TRBD2 (6 bases). There are 14 residues in the CDR3. CDR1 is SGHRS, CDR2 YFSETQ, per germline. Deletions cut 1 base from V and 5 bases from J, with 13 bases between. CDR3 bases: TGCGCCAGCAGCTTGCTCCCTGGACTAAACGAGCAGTACTTC. This gives the protein CASSLLPGLNEQYF.

The chain couples TRBV25-1 to TRBJ1-2; the match to TRBD1 covers 7 bases. The CDR3 covers 15 residues. Per germline, CDR1 MGHDK and CDR2 SYGVNS. Losses at the gene ends were 3 bases for V and 2 bases for J; bases not matched to a gene: 6. The CDR3 DNA follows: TGTGCCAGCAGTGATGACGGGACAGCGAACTATGGCTACACCTTC. It is translated as CASSDDGTANYGYTF.

To note about this clone: Other DNA variants within this sample encode the same CDR3. This chain connects TRBV6-5 to TRBJ2-5; 9 bases align to TRBD1. CDR1 is MNHEY, CDR2 SVGAGI, per germline. The CDR3 consists of 14 residues. V shed 4 bases, J shed 5 bases, and the junction held 5 bases outside the gene matches. CDR3 nucleotide sequence: TGTGCCAGCAGTTCTACAGGGGGCAGGGAGACCCAGTACTTC. It codes for CASSSTGGRETQYF.

The chain's CDR3 is CASSLGTEGGYTF. For the CDR3, the DNA is TGTGCCAGCAGCTTAGGGACAGAAGGTGGCTACACCTTC. The J gene is TRBJ1-2, the V gene TRBV7-9; TRBD1 is a possible D gene (6 bases). V lost 1 base and J lost 7, with 10 bases in between. CDR3 length equals 13 residues. Germline CDR1 reads SEHNR; CDR2 reads FQNEAQ (reference sequence).

This clone has just a few counts. V is TRBV18 and J is TRBJ2-7, with TRBD2 identical over 11 bases. There are 16 residues in the CDR3. Trimming took 2 bases from V and 2 from J; bases not matched to a gene: 5. Germline V CDR1 and CDR2: KGHSH, LQKENI. CDR3 residues: CASSPMLAGGAYEQYF. The CDR3 region has the DNA TGTGCCAGCTCACCAATGCTAGCGGGGGGTGCCTACGAGCAGTACTTC.

The chain recombines TRBV6-1 with TRBJ2-7, with TRBD1 as a possible D gene (6 bases). Trimming stripped 2 bases from V and 5 bases from J, with 7 bases between. This CDR3 is built from 12 residues. Germline V gene data show CDR1 as MNHNS and CDR2 as SASEGT. The CDR3 DNA reads TGTGCCAGCAGTGAAACAGGGAACGAGCAGTACTTC. This encodes CASSETGNEQYF.

The chain links TRBV6-6 to TRBJ2-7; D gene uncertain. V was clipped by 3 bases and J by 5 bases, with 14 bases between them. The germline V gene has CDR1 MNHNY and CDR2 SVGAGI (reference sequence). This CDR3 comprises 14 residues. CDR3 region: CASSYVGLLHEQYF. The CDR3 DNA reads as TGTGCCAGCAGTTATGTGGGGTTGCTCCACGAGCAGTACTTC.